The rows below give T cell receptor beta chains drawn from one sample of a study of T cell responses to AZD1222 COVID-19 vaccine. Only in-frame clones appear in the TCRdb table, and some are missing; sequencing was by immunoSEQ multiplex PCR. The table includes under 150,000 clones, around 88% detected once. This specimen consisted of peripheral blood, obtained on day 0 of AZD1222 vaccination. These receptors were taken from an adult in good health. Each CDR3 is given with its conserved first and last residue. The D gene is left open where the match is weak. Part of the rows lack a size; the others show once, few, many or a class for expanded clones.

few	.	TRBV7-9	TRBJ2-3	TGTGCCAGCAGCTTAGACGGCGGGGCCGGAGATACGCAGTATTTT	CASSLDGGAGDTQYF
.	TRBD1	TRBV28	TRBJ1-2	TGTGCCAGCATCCCCTCCGGGACAGGGAATGGCTACACCTTC	CASIPSGTGNGYTF
.	.	TRBV7-9	TRBJ1-4	TGTGCCAGCAGCTTACTCGGCGGGCAACCGAAACTGTTTTTT	CASSLLGGQPKLFF
.	.	TRBV5-4	TRBJ1-4	TGTGCCAGCAGCCAGCCGGGGGCAGGAACTAATGAAAAACTGTTTTTT	CASSQPGAGTNEKLFF
.	.	TRBV27	TRBJ1-1	TGTGCCAGCAGTCCCAGGGTGGGGCCCTTTGAAGCTTTCTTT	CASSPRVGPFEAFF
.	TRBD1	TRBV14	TRBJ1-5	TGTGCCAGTAACAGGGGATTGGGTCAGCCCCAGCATTTT	CASNRGLGQPQHF
.	.	TRBV7-2	TRBJ2-5	TGTGCCAGCAGCTTATTAAGGGACCCAGTTGAGACCCAGTACTTC	CASSLLRDPVETQYF
.	.	TRBV20-1	TRBJ1-1	TGCAGTGCTAGCCGCGATTTTGAAGCTTTCTTT	CSASRDFEAFF
.	.	TRBV29-1	TRBJ2-1	TGCAGCGTTGAAGGGTGGGGGCCCTACAATGAGCAGTTCTTC	CSVEGWGPYNEQFF
.	.	TRBV7-2	TRBJ1-4	TGTGCCAGCAGCTTAGGGCAGGGAGGGACTCTGGGTGAAAAACTGTTTTTT	CASSLGQGGTLGEKLFF
.	.	TRBV18	TRBJ1-5	TGTGCCAGCTCAGTCAGGGAGGTCGGCCAGCCCCAGCATTTT	CASSVREVGQPQHF
once	TRBD1	TRBV7-2	TRBJ1-2	TGTGCCAGCAGCTCCCCGGGACAGGGGCTTCTGGGCTACACCTTC	CASSSPGQGLLGYTF
.	TRBD1	TRBV28	TRBJ2-7	TGTGCCTGCTCGACAGGGGGCAGATCCTACGAGCAGTACTTC	CACSTGGRSYEQYF
.	TRBD1	TRBV18	TRBJ1-1	TGTGCCAGCTCGGCGGACAGGGTGGCCACTGAAGCTTTCTTT	CASSADRVATEAFF
.	TRBD1	TRBV12-5	TRBJ1-1	TGTGCTAGTGGTTTGATAGGACAGGTGTATGCCATGAACACTGAAGCTTTCTTT	CASGLIGQVYAMNTEAFF
.	.	TRBV5-1	TRBJ2-2	TGCGCCAGCAGCGAGGGGCACACCGGGGAGCTGTTTTTT	CASSEGHTGELFF
.	TRBD1	TRBV6-6	TRBJ2-1	TGTGCCAGCAGCGGGACAGGGGCTGGTGAGCAGTTCTTC	CASSGTGAGEQFF
few	.	TRBV7-2	TRBJ1-1	TGTGCCAGCAGCTCGGAGTTGAACACTGAAGCTTTCTTT	CASSSELNTEAFF
.	.	TRBV9	TRBJ1-3	TGTGCCAGCAGCCAGAGCCACTCTGGAAACACCATATATTTT	CASSQSHSGNTIYF
.	.	TRBV12-5	TRBJ2-2	TGTGCTAGTGGTTTGCCAGGGAACACCGGGGAGCTGTTTTTT	CASGLPGNTGELFF
once	TRBD2	TRBV2	TRBJ2-3	TGTGCCACCTCCGCGGGGGGCACAGATACGCAGTATTTT	CATSAGGTDTQYF
.	TRBD1	TRBV5-1	TRBJ1-2	TGCGCCAGCAGCTTGGTGGCAGGGGGATCGCAGTATGGCTACACCTTC	CASSLVAGGSQYGYTF